The clone carrying this TCR beta chain has more than one count but fewer than ten. The antigen is unknown. Trimming took 6 bases from V and 9 from J, leaving 21 bases between them. Germline CDR1 SNHLY, CDR2 FYNNEI. The CDR3 extends over 15 amino acids. The data originate from a study of cytomegalovirus exposure and HLA in healthy donors. The primer mix had 60 Vbeta and 13 Jbeta primers. Repertoires were generated with immunoSEQ multiplex PCR, while TCRdb's copy carries only in-frame clones and drops some. In the table there are about 140,000 clones, 75% to 90% of which are singletons. This cohort consisted of healthy bone marrow donors. Study-wide results and caveats: Within an earlier analysis, most TCR beta V segments proved productive either about 87% or about 30% of the time. In a later analysis, several top co-occurrence clusters appeared linked to parvovirus B19, influenza, CMV and Epstein-Barr virus.

The TCR sequence derives from a man aged 35 to 55 in good health and CMV-seronegative. The sample was PBMCs. This sequence joins TRBV2 and TRBJ1-5; TRBD1 might be the D (6 bases). CDR3 in amino acids: CASRMGAGDISPQHF. The CDR3 nucleotides read TGTGCCAGCAGGATGGGGGCAGGCGACATCTCGCCCCAGCATTTT.